Listed below are T cell receptor beta chains from one sample, sequenced in a study of T cells after yellow fever vaccination. TCRdb re-called the 5' RACE reads through MiXCR, storing one row per CDR3 protein. The table lists just under 600,000 distinct CDR3 sequences, roughly 14% of them singletons, with about 14% in the top ten. This specimen was PBMCs, taken on the day of the yellow fever booster vaccination. Receptors were obtained from a man under 40 who received the YFV17D yellow fever vaccine. CDR3s include the opening cysteine and the closing phenylalanine or tryptophan. A D gene is named only where the DNA matches it firmly. The listing skips clone size in some rows; elsewhere it reads once, few, many or a size class.

TRBJ2-7 | - | TRBV12-3/TRBV12-4 | - | TGTGCCAGCAGTACCGGAGATGGCGCCTACGAGCAGTACTTC | CASSTGDGAYEQYF
TRBJ2-3 | TRBD1 | TRBV5-1 | - | TGCGCCAGCAGCCCCGGGGGACAGGGGGCACAAGATACGCAGTATTTT | CASSPGGQGAQDTQYF
TRBJ2-1 | - | TRBV3-1 | few | TGTGCCAGCAGCCAGGACCGGGACTCCCGATACAACTTC | CASSQDRDSRYNF
TRBJ2-2 | - | TRBV20-1 | few | TGCTGTGCTAGACCCTTGGTGGGACCGAACACCGGGGAGCTGTTTTTT | CCARPLVGPNTGELFF
TRBJ1-1 | - | TRBV29-1 | - | TGCAGCGTTGAAAGACAGCCGAACACTGAAGCTTTCTTT | CSVERQPNTEAFF
TRBJ2-7 | - | TRBV20-1 | - | TGCAGTGCTAGGTCTCGCGGGTCGTACTACGAGCAGTACTTC | CSARSRGSYYEQYF
TRBJ1-1 | - | TRBV25-1 | many | TGTGCCAGCAGTGAATATCTGGGGCGGAAGACTGAAGCTTTCTTT | CASSEYLGRKTEAFF
TRBJ2-1 | - | TRBV29-1 | - | TGCAGCGCTCGCTATGGTGAGCAGTTCTTC | CSARYGEQFF
TRBJ1-1 | - | TRBV12-5 | few | TGTGCTAGTGGTTTGGAAGGGGGCACTGAAGCTTTCTTT | CASGLEGGTEAFF
TRBJ2-5 | - | TRBV27 | many | TGTGCCAGCAGAATTACAGGGCAGGGAGAGACCCAGTACTTC | CASRITGQGETQYF
TRBJ2-3 | TRBD2 | TRBV20-1 | few | TGCTCCCTCCTTCAGAGCGGGAGGACAGATACGCAGTATTTT | CSLLQSGRTDTQYF
TRBJ2-7 | TRBD2 | TRBV2 | - | TGTGCCAGCAGTGACGCGGGAGGGCCCTACGAGCAGTACTTC | CASSDAGGPYEQYF
TRBJ2-7 | TRBD1 | TRBV6-5 | few | TGTGCCAGCAGTTATTCCGGACAGGCCGCCTACGAGCAGTACTTC | CASSYSGQAAYEQYF
TRBJ2-2 | - | TRBV6-5 | - | TGTGCCAGCAGTTACCGACTGTCAGCTTCGAACACCGGGGAGCTGTTTTTT | CASSYRLSASNTGELFF
TRBJ2-3 | - | TRBV25-1 | many | TGTGCCAGTACCCCGTCATCGACAGATACGCAGTATTTT | CASTPSSTDTQYF
TRBJ2-7 | TRBD1 | TRBV19 | few | TGTGCCAGTAGCACCGGGACAGGTATCTACGAGCAGTACTTC | CASSTGTGIYEQYF
TRBJ2-5 | - | TRBV7-8 | many | TGTGCCAGCAGCCCCGGCAGAGCCGATTTGGAGACCCAGTACTTC | CASSPGRADLETQYF
TRBJ1-5 | - | TRBV12-3/TRBV12-4 | - | TGTGCCAGCAGTTTACAGGGTCAAAGGGGACAGCCCCAGCATTTT | CASSLQGQRGQPQHF
TRBJ2-1 | TRBD2 | TRBV28 | many | TGTGCCAGTACTAGCGCCAGCTCCTACAATGAGCAGTTCTTC | CASTSASSYNEQFF
TRBJ2-7 | TRBD2 | TRBV6-2/TRBV6-3 | - | TGTGCCAGCAGTTACCAGCTCGGGACTAGCGGATACGAGCAGTACTTC | CASSYQLGTSGYEQYF
TRBJ2-7 | TRBD2 | TRBV7-9 | few | TGTGCCAGCAGCAGTCTACCGGTCCAGCGGGGGATCTACGAGCAGTACTTC | CASSSLPVQRGIYEQYF
TRBJ1-6 | - | TRBV18 | many | TGTGCCAGCTCACCGGTTAATTCACCCCTCCACTTT | CASSPVNSPLHF
TRBJ2-3 | - | TRBV12-3/TRBV12-4 | - | TGTGCCAGCAGCGTAACGGGTACGCAGTATTTT | CASSVTGTQYF
TRBJ2-7 | - | TRBV28 | few | TGTGCCAGCAGTTATCGGGGAGGCCGGGGGAACGAGCAGTACTTC | CASSYRGGRGNEQYF
TRBJ1-5 | - | TRBV6-5 | few | TGTGCCAGCAGCAAAGGGGACGGTTACAATCAGCCCCAGCATTTT | CASSKGDGYNQPQHF
TRBJ1-1 | - | TRBV30 | - | TGTGCCTGGATGACGCACGGGAACACTGAAGCTTTCTTT | CAWMTHGNTEAFF
TRBJ2-4 | - | TRBV3-1 | few | TGTGCCAGCAGCCAAGAGAGGCTAGCCTTAGGAAACATTCAGTACTTC | CASSQERLALGNIQYF
TRBJ2-1 | - | TRBV6-2/TRBV6-3 | - | TGTGCCAGCAGCCCGCCGACCGCCCTCGGGGTGACCAATGAGCAGTTCTTC | CASSPPTALGVTNEQFF
TRBJ2-2 | TRBD1 | TRBV4-2 | - | TGTGCCAGCAGCCAACGCCGGGACAGGGGATACACCGGGGAGCTGTTTTTT | CASSQRRDRGYTGELFF